Below are 26 T cell receptor beta chains sequenced from a single sample in a study of beta chain features in type 1 diabetes (dated 2018 in TCRdb). The receptor library was made with the immunoSEQ multiplex PCR assay. The High Capacity cDNA Reverse Transcription Kit was used to reverse transcribe all of the isolated RNA, meaning that expressed TCRB transcripts were what got sequenced. TCRdb holds this immuneACCESS table with in-frame rearrangements only. Some clones are missing; in checked studies, unresolved V genes explain under half, and the rest has no known cause. Across this sample there are approximately 400,000 clones, with roughly 16% seen only once. The ten largest clonotypes hold 0.019% of the sample. Sequencing input: naive CD4+ T cells from blood. The cell subset or site label for this specimen denotes: true naive CD4+ T cells. The receptors were sampled from a woman in her late teens or twenties in good health.

This chain uses TRBV20-1 with TRBJ2-1, with D unresolved. Trimming left V 0 bases short and J 9 bases short, with 6 bases between. The CDR3 is made up of 11 amino acids. Germline lookup yields CDR1 DFQATT and CDR2 SNEGSKA (reference sequence). The CDR3 reads CSARDPGEQFF. In nucleotides, the CDR3 is TGCAGTGCTAGAGACCCGGGTGAGCAGTTCTTC.

The chain uses TRBV6-4 and TRBJ2-3; TRBD1 is a possible D gene (5 bases). Germline loops: CDR1 MRHNA, CDR2 SNTAGT. Deletions cut 7 bases from V and 8 bases from J, with 7 bases between. The CDR3 totals 10 residues. The CDR3 nucleotides are TGTGCCAGCAATAGGGGTACGCAGTATTTT. Amino acid sequence: CASNRGTQYF.

This clone was counted a few times. The chain has TRBV9 and TRBJ1-1; TRBD1 might be the D (5 bases). Per germline, CDR1 SGDLS and CDR2 YYNGEE. Between the trimmed V and J ends, which lost 3 bases and 5 bases, there was a span of 17 bases. This CDR3 contains 15 residues. The CDR3 here is CASSDQPGGGTEAFF. CDR3 nucleotide sequence: TGTGCCAGCAGCGACCAACCTGGGGGAGGAACTGAAGCTTTCTTT.

V usage is TRBV7-8 and J usage is TRBJ2-1, with 7 bases lining up with TRBD2. The V gene end was trimmed by 5 bases and the J gene end by 7 bases; junction bases not matched to a gene: 17. Germline V gene sequence: CDR1 SGHVS, CDR2 FQNEAQ. CDR3 length: 17 residues. CDR3 coding DNA: TGTGCCAGCAGCCCTTGGCGGGCTAGCGGAAAACTTAATGAGCAGTTCTTC. Its protein is CASSPWRASGKLNEQFF. Supplemented by reference TRBV7-8 and TRBJ2-1, the full variable domain reads GAGVSQSPRYKVAKRGQDVALRCDPISGHVSLFWYQQALGQGPEFLTYFQNEAQLDKSGLPSDRFFAERPEGSVSTLKIQRTQQEDSAVYLCASSPWRASGKLNEQFFGPGTRLTVL.

This clone has just a few counts. The chain is built from TRBV19 and TRBJ2-7, with 8 bases fitting TRBD2. Germline assignment: CDR1 LNHDA and CDR2 SQIVND (reference sequence). Trimming took 3 bases from V and 5 from J; bases not matched to a gene: 3. This CDR3 region has 13 residues. CDR3 sequence: CASSMSGGNEQYF. DNA of the CDR3: TGTGCCAGTAGTATGTCGGGAGGGAACGAGCAGTACTTC. Combining the CDR3 with reference TRBV19 and TRBJ2-7 gives the whole variable domain DGGITQSPKYLFRKEGQNVTLSCEQNLNHDAMYWYRQDPGQGLRLIYYSQIVNDFQKGDIAEGYSVSREKKESFPLTVTSAQKNPTAFYLCASSMSGGNEQYFGPGTRLTVT.

The V and J genes are TRBV30 and TRBJ2-1; D is possibly TRBD2 (7 bases). Germline V gene sequence: CDR1 GTSNPN, CDR2 SVGIG (reference sequence). Trimming took 2 bases from V and 4 from J, leaving 15 bases between them. This CDR3 spans 15 amino acids. CDR3 residues: CAWSRGRGGYNEQFF. The DNA of the CDR3 is TGTGCCTGGAGTAGAGGGAGGGGGGGTTACAATGAGCAGTTCTTC.

This clone was seen a handful of times. The chain is built from TRBV7-9 and TRBJ2-4; 7 nucleotides line up with TRBD1. V was clipped by 1 base and J by 4 bases; unmatched bases: 4. CDR3 length equals 15 residues. Germline values: CDR1 SEHNR, CDR2 FQNEAQ (reference sequence). The CDR3 here is CASSLGQGYKNIQYF. CDR3 bases: TGTGCCAGCAGCTTAGGACAGGGCTATAAAAACATTCAGTACTTC.

This chain connects TRBV30 to TRBJ1-4; no clear D. CDR1 is GTSNPN, CDR2 SVGIG, per germline (reference sequence). V was cut by 2 bases and J by 7 bases, with 8 bases left in between. This CDR3 is 12 amino acids long. The CDR3 DNA reads as TGTGCCTGGAGTCCCGGTGGTGAAAAACTGTTTTTT. This translates into CAWSPGGEKLFF. The variable domain in full, completed from reference TRBV30 and TRBJ1-4, reads SQTIHQWPATLVQPVGSPLSLECTVEGTSNPNLYWYRQAAGRGLQLLFYSVGIGQISSEVPQNLSASRPQDRQFILSSKKLLLSDSGFYLCAWSPGGEKLFFGSGTQLSVL.

This clone was counted between two and nine times. V usage is TRBV28 and J usage is TRBJ1-5, with 8 bases aligning to TRBD1. This CDR3 contains 15 residues. The V and J ends lost 4 bases and 6 bases, in that order; junction bases with no gene match: 8. Germline V lookup: CDR1 MDHEN, CDR2 SYDVKM. The chain's CDR3 is CASSSWTGSSQPQHF. The CDR3 DNA follows: TGTGCCAGCAGTTCCTGGACAGGGTCAAGTCAGCCCCAGCATTTT.

The rearrangement joins TRBV28 to TRBJ2-6; D is undetermined. The CDR3 contains 13 residues. Trimming left V 5 bases short and J 1 base short, with 3 bases between. Germline V gives CDR1 MDHEN, CDR2 SYDVKM. The CDR3 reads CASSRSGANVLTF. Here the CDR3 DNA reads TGTGCCAGCAGTCGTTCTGGGGCCAACGTCCTGACTTTC.

This clone has a handful of counts. The V and J genes are TRBV10-3 and TRBJ2-1, with 7 positions matching TRBD2. Germline values: CDR1 ENHRY, CDR2 SYGVKD. V was pared by 4 bases and J by 2 bases, with 5 bases of the junction left unmatched. The CDR3 spans 15 residues. The CDR3, as DNA: TGTGCCATCAGTGCATCAGGACTAGCCTACAATGAGCAGTTCTTC. Translating it yields CAISASGLAYNEQFF.

The genes are TRBV4-1 and TRBJ2-2; no firm D call. CDR3 size: 18 residues. V was shortened by 0 bases and J by 0 bases, with 14 bases between the two germline ends. From germline, CDR1 is MGHRA and CDR2 YSYEKL. CDR3 sequence (DNA): TGCGCCAGCAGCCAAGAGCTAACGGGTTCCTCGAACACCGGGGAGCTGTTTTTT. Residues: CASSQELTGSSNTGELFF.

Only a few counts were recorded for this clone. The chain recombines TRBV7-8 with TRBJ2-4; perhaps TRBD1 as D (6 bases). The germline V gene has CDR1 SGHVS and CDR2 FQNEAQ. Between the trimmed V and J ends, which lost 1 base and 9 bases, there was a span of 22 bases. The CDR3 sequence is 17 residues long. The CDR3 DNA is TGTGCCAGCAGCTTAGGGGGGTCTAAACAGGGAACGAGCATTCAGTACTTC. This sequence encodes CASSLGGSKQGTSIQYF.

V and J are TRBV7-3 and TRBJ1-2; D is undetermined. This CDR3 is built from 14 residues. Germline CDR1 reads SGHTA; CDR2 reads FQGTGA. The V gene lost 0 bases and the J gene lost 2 bases, with 7 bases spanning the gap. The CDR3 loop is CASSLTAANYGYTF. The CDR3 DNA is TGTGCCAGCAGCTTAACGGCGGCCAACTATGGCTACACCTTC. The full variable domain, with the rest looked up from reference TRBV7-3 and TRBJ1-2, is GAGVSQTPSNKVTEKGKYVELRCDPISGHTALYWYRQSLGQGPEFLIYFQGTGAADDSGLPNDRFFAVRPEGSVSTLKIQRTERGDSAVYLCASSLTAANYGYTFGSGTRLTVV.

This clone appeared a single time. The V and J genes are TRBV28 and TRBJ2-1, with 9 bases fitting TRBD2. Unmatched junction bases numbered 13, after V lost 9 bases and J lost 4 bases. Germline CDR1 reads MDHEN; CDR2 reads SYDVKM. The CDR3 is 16 residues long. CDR3 protein: CASRKAQAGGYNEQFF. The CDR3 nucleotides read TGTGCCAGTAGAAAAGCCCAAGCGGGAGGTTACAATGAGCAGTTCTTC.

The J gene is TRBJ1-1, the V gene TRBV29-1, with TRBD1 matching 7 bases. The V gene's germline CDR1 is SQVTM and CDR2 ANQGSEA. With 6 bases clipped from V and 4 bases from J, the junction kept 8 bases outside the gene matches. This CDR3 has 13 residues. CDR3 sequence reads: CSVRDRAFTEAFF. The CDR3 DNA reads TGCAGCGTCCGCGACAGGGCTTTCACTGAAGCTTTCTTT. Supplemented by reference TRBV29-1 and TRBJ1-1, the full variable domain reads SAVISQKPSRDICQRGTSLTIQCQVDSQVTMMFWYRQQPGQSLTLIATANQGSEATYESGFVIDKFPISRPNLTFSTLTVSNMSPEDSSIYLCSVRDRAFTEAFFGQGTRLTVV.

The rearrangement links TRBV5-4 to TRBJ1-1; D gene unclear. CDR3 length: 18 residues. Germline CDR1 SGHNT, CDR2 YYREEE (reference sequence). Trimming left V 4 bases short and J 0 bases short, with 22 bases between. CDR3 DNA: TGTGCCAGCAGCCGGGAGGTCGGAGTGCCCAAAATGAACACTGAAGCTTTCTTT. Translation: CASSREVGVPKMNTEAFF. Full variable domain (remainder filled in from reference TRBV5-4 and TRBJ1-1): ETGVTQSPTHLIKTRGQQVTLRCSSQSGHNTVSWYQQALGQGPQFIFQYYREEENGRGNFPPRFSGLQFPNYSSELNVNALELDDSALYLCASSREVGVPKMNTEAFFGQGTRLTVV.

This clone was observed a handful of times. This chain connects TRBV25-1 to TRBJ2-5; perhaps TRBD1 as D (6 bases). V was trimmed by 5 bases and J by 3 bases, leaving 16 bases between them. Germline V lookup: CDR1 MGHDK, CDR2 SYGVNS. The CDR3 is made up of 15 amino acids. CDR3 bases: TGTGCCAGCAGTAGTACAGGGAGTGGGAAAGAGACCCAGTACTTC. Amino acids: CASSSTGSGKETQYF.

The sample holds a few counts of this clone. This chain connects TRBV4-2 to TRBJ2-7; 12 positions match TRBD2. Trimming removed 3 bases from V and 13 bases from J; junction bases left unmatched: 7. The CDR3 sequence is 13 residues long. Germline V gene sequence: CDR1 LGHNA, CDR2 YNFKEQ. CDR3 residues: CASSQATSGRLYF. The CDR3 DNA sequence: TGTGCCAGCAGCCAGGCGACTAGCGGGAGACTATACTTC.

This clone was counted only a few times. The chain recombines TRBV28 with TRBJ2-2, with 10 bases fitting TRBD2. Germline CDR1 MDHEN, CDR2 SYDVKM. Losses at the gene ends were 7 bases for V and 7 bases for J; bases not matched to a gene: 6. The CDR3 has 14 amino acids. The CDR3 DNA is TGTGCCAGCATAGCGGGGGGCGCGGTCGGGGAGCTGTTTTTT. Translated, it gives CASIAGGAVGELFF. Drawing the rest from reference TRBV28 and TRBJ2-2, the complete variable domain is DVKVTQSSRYLVKRTGEKVFLECVQDMDHENMFWYRQDPGLGLRLIYFSYDVKMKEKGDIPEGYSVSREKKERFSLILESASTNQTSMYLCASIAGGAVGELFFGEGSRLTVL.

In its sample, this clone was seen a few times. The chain is built from TRBV27 and TRBJ1-2, with 7 bases aligning to TRBD1. With 8 bases clipped from V and 10 bases from J, the junction kept 16 bases outside the gene matches. Per the germline V gene, CDR1 is MNHEY and CDR2 is SMNVEV (reference sequence). The CDR3 contains 14 residues. This CDR3 is CASSTLGTASDYTF. The DNA of the CDR3 is TGTGCCAGCTCTACACTCGGGACAGCCAGCGACTACACCTTC.

This clone has a handful of counts. This chain connects TRBV5-6 to TRBJ2-2; perhaps TRBD1 as D (6 bases). Germline V gene sequence: CDR1 SGHDT, CDR2 YYEEEE. The V and J ends lost 2 bases and 4 bases respectively, with 12 bases between them. The CDR3 length is 15 residues. This CDR3 reads CASSFLGGITGELFF. CDR3 nucleotide sequence: TGTGCCAGCAGCTTTTTAGGGGGTATCACCGGGGAGCTGTTTTTT.

V usage is TRBV9 and J usage is TRBJ1-4; possible D gene TRBD1, 6 bases. CDR1 and CDR2 from the germline V gene are SGDLS and YYNGEE. The CDR3 extends over 15 amino acids. The germline V and J ends were trimmed by 0 bases and 8 bases, with 14 bases remaining between them. CDR3 region: CASSVDQGFGEKLFF. Here the CDR3 DNA reads TGTGCCAGCAGCGTAGATCAGGGGTTCGGGGAAAAACTGTTTTTT.

This clone came up a few times. The chain is built from TRBV6-6 and TRBJ2-1; 7 bases are shared with TRBD2. Germline V gene sequence: CDR1 MNHNY, CDR2 SVGAGI (reference sequence). This CDR3 spans 15 amino acids. The V and J ends lost 5 bases and 6 bases, in that order; junction bases with no gene match: 10. This CDR3 is CASSIPAGRINEQFF. CDR3 bases: TGTGCCAGCAGTATCCCAGCGGGACGTATCAATGAGCAGTTCTTC.

This chain uses TRBV7-2 with TRBJ2-1; TRBD2 aligns across 13 bases. Per the germline V gene, CDR1 is SGHTA and CDR2 is FQGNSA. The J segment lost 7 bases and the V segment lost 3 bases, leaving 3 bases of the junction unmatched. The length of the CDR3 is 15 residues. The CDR3 protein is CASSFVTSGRNEQFF. CDR3 coding DNA: TGTGCCAGCAGCTTCGTGACTAGCGGGAGGAATGAGCAGTTCTTC. Full variable domain (missing parts from reference TRBV7-2 and TRBJ2-1): GAGVSQSPSNKVTEKGKDVELRCDPISGHTALYWYRQSLGQGLEFLIYFQGNSAPDKSGLPSDRFSAERTGGSVSTLTIQRTQQEDSAVYLCASSFVTSGRNEQFFGPGTRLTVL.

A few counts support this clone. The chain carries TRBV27 and TRBJ1-2, with D tentatively TRBD1 (6 bases). The CDR3 is made up of 12 amino acids. In germline, CDR1 is MNHEY, CDR2 SMNVEV (reference sequence). The V gene lost 6 bases and the J gene lost 2 bases, with 7 bases spanning the gap. The chain's CDR3 is CASRGQNYGYTF. The CDR3 DNA reads TGTGCCAGCAGAGGACAGAACTATGGCTACACCTTC.